This T cell receptor (beta chain) emerged from a study of tumor-infiltrating lymphocytes in primary liver carcinoma. Study-wide findings and caveats: Since the samples were bulk and unsorted, the CD4+ and CD8+ repertoires were not compared.

RNA was extracted from whole blood without cell sorting, alongside germline DNA. About 4 milliliters of peripheral blood were drawn presurgically. Starting material of roughly 0.45 ug total RNA yielded TCR beta cDNA via a constant-region primer. Libraries for TCR beta were built through three nested multiplex PCR rounds, which together made up a slightly modified ARM-PCR procedure. TRBV1-TRBV30 forward primers and a C-beta reverse primer were used in the first two PCR rounds, which each ran for about 10 cycles. TCRdb fed the multiplex PCR reads into MiXCR, producing one record per CDR3 protein. The sample carries about 310,000 distinct CDR3 sequences, more than 55% recorded once. Germline CDR1 is SQVTM and CDR2 is ANQGSEA. The CDR3 numbers 14 amino acids, ends counted. In the case of this clonotype: The antigen is undetermined. A much larger clone lies a single base off, so this may be a read error. The DNA is left out, because the CDR3 cannot be placed on it with certainty; the CDR3 is given as TCRdb lists it.

This receptor was identified in a woman aged 25 to 39 with primary liver carcinoma and hepatitis B virus infection. Sequencing used peripheral blood. The V gene is TRBV29-1, the J gene TRBJ2-6. Here the CDR3 reads CSVGAGSGANVLAF.